These 14 T cell receptor beta chains were all obtained from the same sample, sequenced in a study of cytomegalovirus exposure and HLA in healthy donors. PCR was performed using 60 Vbeta and 13 Jbeta primers. Sequenced by immunoSEQ multiplex PCR; TCRdb stores in-frame clones only, minus some. This sample yields under 150,000 clones, of which around 85% are seen a single time; under 2% belongs to the top ten. The specimen was PBMCs. All receptors derive from a boy aged 5-17 years in good health and CMV-seronegative.

This clone was detected a few times. This chain joins TRBV4-3 and TRBJ1-4, with D possibly being TRBD1 (5 bases). V was cut by 0 bases and J by 10 bases, with 18 bases left in between. CDR1 LGHNA and CDR2 YSLEER come from the germline V gene. This CDR3 has 16 residues. The CDR3 coding sequence is TGCGCCAGCAGCCAAGATGGAGGGGCCGGGGCTGGAAAACTGTTTTTT. Translated: CASSQDGGAGAGKLFF.

The chain combines TRBV6-1 with TRBJ1-2, with D perhaps matching TRBD1 (5 bases). V dropped 5 bases and J dropped 1 base, with 14 bases sitting between them. CDR1 is MNHNS and CDR2 is SASEGT in the germline V gene. This CDR3 is 15 amino acids long. The CDR3 spells CASSPRDSINYGYTF. The CDR3, as DNA: TGTGCCAGCAGTCCCCGGGACTCCATTAACTATGGCTACACCTTC.

This clone has just a few counts. The gene calls are TRBV6-1 and TRBJ2-1, with 10 nucleotides matching TRBD2. Trimming at V came to 5 bases and at J to 7 bases, leaving 8 bases not matched to a gene. Germline CDR1 and CDR2: MNHNS and SASEGT. This CDR3 has 15 amino acids. This CDR3 is CASSSLAGVANEQFF. CDR3 bases: TGTGCCAGCAGTTCTCTAGCGGGAGTTGCTAATGAGCAGTTCTTC.

This chain joins TRBV30 and TRBJ2-5, with 8 bases aligning to TRBD1. The junction had 12 bases not matched to a gene; V was cut back by 1 base and J by 5 bases. CDR1 and CDR2 from the germline V gene are GTSNPN and SVGIG (reference sequence). The CDR3 consists of 16 residues. CDR3 sequence: CAWSALWTGPAETQYF. As DNA, the CDR3 is TGTGCCTGGAGTGCACTATGGACAGGGCCTGCGGAGACCCAGTACTTC.

In this sample, this clone turned up a few times. The chain recombines TRBV4-1 with TRBJ2-7, with TRBD1 matching over 7 bases. CDR1 is MGHRA and CDR2 is YSYEKL in the germline V gene. Losses at the gene ends were 4 bases for V and 2 bases for J; bases not matched to a gene: 2. CDR3 length: 13 amino acids. CDR3 sequence (DNA): TGCGCCAGCAGCCGGGGACAGACCTACGAGCAGTACTTC. Translation gives CASSRGQTYEQYF.

The rearrangement joins TRBV7-9 to TRBJ2-1; D perhaps matches TRBD1 (6 bases). CDR1 and CDR2 (germline): SEHNR, FQNEAQ (reference sequence). With 5 bases removed from V and 7 bases from J, the gap between germline ends came to 21 bases. The CDR3 totals 16 residues. For the CDR3, the DNA is TGTGCCAGCAGCCGAACCGGACAGTTGAGTAGGAATGAGCAGTTCTTC. This translates into CASSRTGQLSRNEQFF.

J is TRBJ1-2 and V is TRBV5-4; D perhaps matches TRBD1 (6 bases). The germline V gene encodes CDR1 SGHNT and CDR2 YYREEE (reference sequence). The CDR3 is 16 amino acids. V lost 3 bases and J lost 1, with 16 bases in between. The CDR3, as DNA: TGTGCCAGCAGCTCTCCCCGGGACACAGTTAACTATGGCTACACCTTC. Translation gives CASSSPRDTVNYGYTF.

The CDR3 DNA follows: TGTGCCAGCATCCACCGGGGGGAGACGGCGAACACCGGGGAGCTGTTTTTT. Protein product: CASIHRGETANTGELFF. J is TRBJ2-2 and V is TRBV7-8; 7 bases line up with TRBD2. This CDR3 region has 17 residues. Germline V lookup: CDR1 SGHVS, CDR2 FQNEAQ. V dropped 7 bases and J dropped 0; count of bases not matched to a gene: 11.

The J gene is TRBJ1-6, the V gene TRBV10-3; TRBD1 aligns across 8 bases. After removal of 4 bases from V and 8 bases from J, the junction contained 7 bases not matched to a gene. Germline lookup yields CDR1 ENHRY and CDR2 SYGVKD. The CDR3 contains 15 residues. Here the CDR3 reads CAISGRQGTDSPLHF. CDR3 bases: TGTGCCATCAGTGGCCGACAGGGGACGGATTCACCCCTCCACTTT.

The gene calls are TRBV15 and TRBJ1-5; no reliable D call. The CDR3 has 15 amino acids. V lost 0 bases to trimming and J lost 5 bases, with 11 bases between them. Germline assignment: CDR1 LNHNV and CDR2 YYDKDF (reference sequence). The CDR3 loop reads CATSRDRSPYQPQHF. CDR3 coding DNA: TGTGCCACCAGCAGAGATCGGTCACCTTATCAGCCCCAGCATTTT.

This chain uses TRBV5-6 with TRBJ1-1; no definite D call. The CDR3 totals 17 residues. Trimming left V 7 bases short and J 1 base short, with 23 bases between. The V gene's germline CDR1 is SGHDT and CDR2 YYEEEE. CDR3 sequence (DNA): TGTGCCAGCTACACTATTTTTGCGGGAAGCGCGAACACTGAAGCTTTCTTT. This translates into CASYTIFAGSANTEAFF.

The chain uses TRBV27 and TRBJ2-1, with 9 bases identical to TRBD2. Germline values: CDR1 MNHEY, CDR2 SMNVEV (reference sequence). CDR3 length: 22 residues. Unmatched junction bases numbered 25, after V lost 3 bases and J lost 4 bases. CDR3 bases: TGTGCCAGCAGTTTTCGTCGGGTCCGGACTAGCGTCGGGCCGCGGCAATACAATGAGCAGTTCTTC. This translates into CASSFRRVRTSVGPRQYNEQFF.

The rearrangement joins TRBV19 to TRBJ2-2, with D unclear. V was cut by 7 bases and J by 1 base, with 10 bases left in between. CDR3 size: 14 residues. CDR1 and CDR2 (germline): LNHDA, SQIVND (reference sequence). CDR3 sequence: CASIAEMNTGELFF. DNA of the CDR3: TGTGCCAGTATTGCGGAGATGAACACCGGGGAGCTGTTTTTT.

The chain uses TRBV4-3 and TRBJ1-1, with D uncertain. The CDR3 has 14 residues. Between the trimmed V and J ends, which lost 4 bases and 5 bases, there was a span of 14 bases. Per the germline V gene, CDR1 is LGHNA and CDR2 is YSLEER. The CDR3 DNA reads TGCGCCAGCAGCCCCCAGCCGGGAGGGACTGAAGCTTTCTTT. This encodes CASSPQPGGTEAFF.